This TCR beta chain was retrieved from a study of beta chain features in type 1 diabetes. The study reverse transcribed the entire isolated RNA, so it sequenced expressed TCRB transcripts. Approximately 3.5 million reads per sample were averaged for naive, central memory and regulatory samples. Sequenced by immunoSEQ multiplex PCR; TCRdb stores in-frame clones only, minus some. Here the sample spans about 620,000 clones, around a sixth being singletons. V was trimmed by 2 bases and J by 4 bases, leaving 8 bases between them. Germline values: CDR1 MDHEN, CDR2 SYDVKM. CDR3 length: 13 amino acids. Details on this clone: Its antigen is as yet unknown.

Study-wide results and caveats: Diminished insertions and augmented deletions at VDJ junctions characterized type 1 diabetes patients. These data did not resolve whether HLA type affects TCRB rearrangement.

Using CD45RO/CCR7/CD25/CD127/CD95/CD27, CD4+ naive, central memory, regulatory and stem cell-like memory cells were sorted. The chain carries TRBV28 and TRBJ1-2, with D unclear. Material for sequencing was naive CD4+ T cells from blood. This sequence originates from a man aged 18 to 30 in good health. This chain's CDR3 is CASSLGSVYGYTF. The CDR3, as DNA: TGTGCCAGCAGTTTAGGGTCTGTCTATGGCTACACCTTC.